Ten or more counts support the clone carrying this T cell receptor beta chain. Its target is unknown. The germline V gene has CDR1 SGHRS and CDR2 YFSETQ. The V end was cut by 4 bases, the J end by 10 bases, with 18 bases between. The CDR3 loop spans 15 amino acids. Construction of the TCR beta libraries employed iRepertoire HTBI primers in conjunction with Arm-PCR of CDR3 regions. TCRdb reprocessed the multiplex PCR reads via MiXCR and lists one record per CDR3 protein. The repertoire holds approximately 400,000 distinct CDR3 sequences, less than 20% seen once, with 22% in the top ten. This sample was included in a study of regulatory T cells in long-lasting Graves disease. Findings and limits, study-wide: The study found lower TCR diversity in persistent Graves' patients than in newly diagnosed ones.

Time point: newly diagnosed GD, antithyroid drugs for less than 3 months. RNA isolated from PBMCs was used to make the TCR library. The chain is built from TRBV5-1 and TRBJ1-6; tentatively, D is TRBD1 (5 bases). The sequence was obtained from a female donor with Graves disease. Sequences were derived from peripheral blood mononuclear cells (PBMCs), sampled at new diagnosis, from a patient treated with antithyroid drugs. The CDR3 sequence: CASSLRQSWLSPLHF. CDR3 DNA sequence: TGCGCCAGCAGCCTAAGACAGTCTTGGCTGTCACCCCTCCACTTT.